This is a list of T cell receptor beta chains from one sample in a study of CD8+ T cells in alopecia areata. The repertoire was sequenced with immunoSEQ multiplex PCR; TCRdb's copy has only in-frame clones and lacks some. The table shows 6,500 to 8,000 clones, with 45% to 70% occurring only once. Source: skin, taken at week 0. The receptors were sampled from a human donor with alopecia areata. Both conserved end residues are part of each CDR3. A D gene is named only where the DNA matches it firmly. Some rows mark clone size as missing; the rest say once, few, many or name a class of expanded clone.

J,size,D,V,DNA,CDR3
TRBJ1-1,medium-sized,TRBD1,TRBV29-1,TGCAGCGGCGACAGGGTCGGAATCACTGAAGCTTTCTTT,CSGDRVGITEAFF
TRBJ1-2,-,TRBD1,TRBV2,TGTGCCAGCAGTGCCGGGACAGGGAACTATGGCTACACCTTC,CASSAGTGNYGYTF
TRBJ2-5,few,-,TRBV29-1,TGCAGCTACATGGGGCAGCAACAACAAGAGACCCAGTACTTC,CSYMGQQQQETQYF
TRBJ2-5,few,-,TRBV6-6,TGTGCCACCCTCTCTCGGGAGACCCAGTACTTC,CATLSRETQYF
TRBJ2-1,-,TRBD2,TRBV4-1,TGCGCCCTCGGTGGGGGGGACGGTTCGGATGAGCAGTTCTTC,CALGGGDGSDEQFF
TRBJ2-3,-,-,TRBV7-2,TGTGCCAGCAGCCTCAGCCGCGCAGGGAGTGAGAATACGCAGTATTTT,CASSLSRAGSENTQYF
TRBJ2-2,-,-,TRBV19,TGTGCCAGTAAAACGGACGGGATCACCGGGGAGCTGTTTTTT,CASKTDGITGELFF
TRBJ2-7,-,-,TRBV9,TGTGCCAGCAGCGTAGCCTCCTACGAGCAGTACTTC,CASSVASYEQYF
TRBJ1-1,-,-,TRBV4-1,TGCGCCAGCAGCCAAGCAGTGGTGAGAGCCACTGAAGCTTTCTTT,CASSQAVVRATEAFF
TRBJ2-5,-,-,TRBV4-1,TGCGCCAGCAGCCCTTTTCAGCGAGAGACCCAGTACTTC,CASSPFQRETQYF
TRBJ2-2,-,TRBD2,TRBV5-8,TGTGCCAGCAGCTTTGGGCGGACTAGCGGGAGGACCGGGGAGCTGTTTTTT,CASSFGRTSGRTGELFF
TRBJ2-4,few,-,TRBV25-1,TGTGCCAGCAGTGAGGGTTCCAAAAACATTCAGTACTTC,CASSEGSKNIQYF
TRBJ2-1,-,-,TRBV13,TGTGCCAGCAGCTCTTTAGTGCCCCTAAGGGACTACAATGAGCAGTTCTTC,CASSSLVPLRDYNEQFF
TRBJ1-1,-,TRBD1,TRBV5-1,TGCGCCAGCAGCTCGGAACAGGGGAGAACTGAAGCTTTCTTT,CASSSEQGRTEAFF
TRBJ2-1,few,-,TRBV5-4,TGTGCCAGCAGCTTGGAGGACTACAGGGGACATGAGCAGTTCTTC,CASSLEDYRGHEQFF
TRBJ2-7,-,TRBD2,TRBV7-9,TGTGCCAGCAGCTTAGCGGGAGGGCCCCACGAGCAGTACTTC,CASSLAGGPHEQYF
TRBJ2-5,-,-,TRBV11-2,TGTGCCAGCAGCTTAGCGGGGATGAAAGAGACCCAGTACTTC,CASSLAGMKETQYF
TRBJ2-1,-,TRBD2,TRBV28,TGTGCCAGCAGTCTCCTAGCGGGAGAGAGCAATGAGCAGTTCTTC,CASSLLAGESNEQFF
TRBJ2-7,-,-,TRBV6-5,TGTGCCAGCAGTTACCCCGGACTCAGCGAGCAGTACTTC,CASSYPGLSEQYF
TRBJ2-3,-,-,TRBV7-6,TGTGCCAGCAGCGCCCGGACCTTCAGGGATACGCAGTATTTT,CASSARTFRDTQYF
TRBJ2-1,few,-,TRBV4-1,TGCGCCAGCAGCCAAGGGGGCGGAGCCTCCTACAATGAGCAGTTCTTC,CASSQGGGASYNEQFF
TRBJ2-6,-,-,TRBV6-1,TGTGCCAGCAGTGAAATGAGGACATTTGAAAGCTCTGGGGCCAACGTCCTGACTTTC,CASSEMRTFESSGANVLTF
TRBJ2-1,-,TRBD1,TRBV2,TGTGCCAGCAGTGGACAGGGAGCACAAGCTCGGCGGTTCTTC,CASSGQGAQARRFF
TRBJ1-3,-,-,TRBV7-8,TGTGCCAGCAGCCCTAACTGGAGCTCTGGAAACACCATATATTTT,CASSPNWSSGNTIYF
TRBJ2-1,-,TRBD1,TRBV15,TGTGCCACCAGCAGCACAGGGTTTAGGGGGCAGGGGCAGTTCTTC,CATSSTGFRGQGQFF
TRBJ1-1,-,-,TRBV30,TGTGCCTGGAGTGTAAGGGGTGGGGGCACTGAAGCTTTCTTT,CAWSVRGGGTEAFF
TRBJ2-1,-,-,TRBV6-1,TGTGCCAGCAGTGAAAAGGTGGCGGAGTACAATGAGCAGTTCTTC,CASSEKVAEYNEQFF
TRBJ2-3,-,TRBD1,TRBV19,TGTGCCAGTAGTGAGGGACAGGACACAGATACGCAGTATTTT,CASSEGQDTDTQYF
TRBJ2-2,-,TRBD2,TRBV2,TGTGCCAGCAGGATCCTAGCGGGAGACACCGGGGAGCTGTTTTTT,CASRILAGDTGELFF
TRBJ1-5,medium-sized,-,TRBV28,TGTGCCAGCAGCTATCCTCAGGGGCAGGGCAATCAGCCCCAGCATTTT,CASSYPQGQGNQPQHF
TRBJ1-5,-,TRBD1,TRBV5-5,TGTGCCAGCAGCTCACGGACAGGGTTTGTTTTCCAGCCCCAGCATTTT,CASSSRTGFVFQPQHF
TRBJ2-1,-,TRBD2,TRBV7-9,TGTGCCAGCAGCCTGGGACTAGCGGCACACAATGAGCAGTTCTTC,CASSLGLAAHNEQFF
TRBJ2-5,-,-,TRBV6-6,TGTGCTAGCAGACATAACGGACGGCAAGAGACCCAGTACTTC,CASRHNGRQETQYF
TRBJ1-5,-,TRBD1,TRBV6-6,TGTGCCAGCAACCAGGGACAGATTAGCAATCAGCCCCAGCATTTT,CASNQGQISNQPQHF
TRBJ2-7,-,TRBD2,TRBV4-3,TGCGCCAGCAGCCCAGGGACTAACTACGAGCAGTACTTC,CASSPGTNYEQYF
TRBJ2-7,-,TRBD2,TRBV5-1,TGCGCCAGCAGCCGGACGGGGGGGTCCTACGAGCAGTACTTC,CASSRTGGSYEQYF
TRBJ2-3,few,-,TRBV7-9,TGTGCCAGCAGCAACGACCGAGATACGCAGTATTTT,CASSNDRDTQYF
TRBJ2-3,-,-,TRBV7-8,TGTGCCAGCAGCTTAGATTCGGACCGCCGAGGGTTCGTCACGCAGTATTTT,CASSLDSDRRGFVTQYF
TRBJ2-5,-,TRBD2,TRBV9,TGTGCCAGCAGCGACCGCCCTATACTAGCGGGAGAAGAGACCCAGTACTTC,CASSDRPILAGEETQYF
TRBJ2-3,-,-,TRBV7-1,TGTGCCAGCAGCTTAGCCAGCGGGCTTGATACGCAGTATTTT,CASSLASGLDTQYF
TRBJ2-1,-,TRBD2,TRBV7-9,TGTGCCAGCAGCCCAGAAGGCGGGAGCTCCTACAATGAGCAGTTCTTC,CASSPEGGSSYNEQFF
TRBJ2-3,large,-,TRBV5-4,TGTGCCAGCAGCAACGACCGAGATACGCAGTATTTT,CASSNDRDTQYF
TRBJ2-3,-,-,TRBV11-2,TGTGCCAGCAGCTTATGGGGAGGACCCACAGATACGCAGTATTTT,CASSLWGGPTDTQYF
TRBJ2-7,few,-,TRBV7-9,TGTGCCAGCAGCTTAGAGTTGCGGTCCTTCGAGCAGTACTTC,CASSLELRSFEQYF
TRBJ2-7,-,-,TRBV19,TGTGCCAGTAGTGTCGGGCATTCCTTAGTCACCGGCGAGCAGTACTTC,CASSVGHSLVTGEQYF
TRBJ2-2,few,-,TRBV30,TGTGCCTGGACCAGGGCCCGTTTGGGCCTTGGTGGCGGGGAGCTGTTTTTT,CAWTRARLGLGGGELFF
TRBJ1-2,-,-,TRBV2,TGTGCCAGCAGTGAAGGATACGGGATGAGCTATGGCTACACCTTC,CASSEGYGMSYGYTF
TRBJ1-3,-,-,TRBV4-3,TGCGCCAGCAGCCCTTCGAGTAGCTCTGGAAACACCATATATTTT,CASSPSSSSGNTIYF
TRBJ2-5,-,TRBD2,TRBV5-5,TGTGCCAGCAGCTTGGAAAGCGGGAGCGGTGAGACCCAGTACTTC,CASSLESGSGETQYF
TRBJ1-5,-,TRBD1,TRBV2,TGTGCCAGCAGTAAGGGACAGGGAAGGGGCATAAATCAGCCCCAGCATTTT,CASSKGQGRGINQPQHF
TRBJ2-4,-,TRBD2,TRBV7-2,TGTGCCAGCAGTGAAACTAGCGCGACAAACATTCAGTACTTC,CASSETSATNIQYF
TRBJ2-7,-,TRBD1,TRBV18,TGTGCCAGCTCACCATTGGGACAGGGACCTCCCGAGCAGTACTTC,CASSPLGQGPPEQYF
TRBJ1-6,once,-,TRBV20-1,TGCAGTGCTGCTGGGGACGACCTCCACTTT,CSAAGDDLHF
TRBJ1-1,-,-,TRBV7-2,TGTGCCAGCAGCTTAATGGGCCTGTTGAGGAACACTGAAGCTTTCTTT,CASSLMGLLRNTEAFF
TRBJ2-7,-,-,TRBV9,TGTGCCAGCAGCCCACCGACGGGCGGGCCCCCCTACGAGCAGTACTTC,CASSPPTGGPPYEQYF
TRBJ1-5,few,-,TRBV27,TGTGCCAGCAGCCTTAACCGGCAGGGCACTAATCAGCCCCAGCATTTT,CASSLNRQGTNQPQHF
TRBJ1-3,once,TRBD1,TRBV4-3,TGCGCCAGCAGCCAGGGGACAGGGGGCGCCGGAAACACCATATATTTT,CASSQGTGGAGNTIYF
TRBJ2-3,-,TRBD2,TRBV2,TGTGCCAGCAGGGAGACTAGCGGGGGACGGCATACGCAGTATTTT,CASRETSGGRHTQYF
TRBJ2-7,-,TRBD2,TRBV5-6,TGTGCCAGCAGCTTGAGGGGACTAGCGAACTCCTACGAGCAGTACTTC,CASSLRGLANSYEQYF
TRBJ2-7,-,-,TRBV5-4,TGTGCCAGCAGCTTACAGGGTTTTACCTACGAGCAGTACTTC,CASSLQGFTYEQYF